The T cell receptor (beta chain) under discussion was sequenced for a study of response to subunit inactivated influenza vaccine. Concerning this clonotype itself: Its specificity is not known.

Study-wide results and limits: The authors put forward the suggestion that each seasonal influenza vaccination may bring in only a limited number of new T cells.

This CDR3 is built from 14 residues. The germline gives CDR1 LGHNA, CDR2 YNFKEQ. With 3 bases removed from V and 4 bases from J, the gap between germline ends came to 12 bases. TCRdb re-called the RT-PCR reads through MiXCR, storing one row per CDR3 protein. The sample includes 700,000 to 900,000 distinct CDR3 sequences, 21% seen only once; the top ten take roughly a tenth. Here the sequenced sample was PBMCs from blood, taken less than 6 days after vaccination. V is TRBV4-2 and J is TRBJ2-5; the D gene could be TRBD1 or TRBD2 (5 bases each). The sequence was collected from a man aged 50 to 60 who received an inactivated influenza vaccine. The CDR3 loop is CASSQVLGVETQYF. DNA of the CDR3: TGTGCCAGCAGCCAGGTACTAGGGGTAGAGACCCAGTACTTC.